Shown below are 16 T cell receptor beta chains from a single sample sequenced in a study of PD-1 blockade in classical Hodgkin lymphoma. Sample time point: newly diagnosed, previously untreated cHL patient sample. TCRdb's table, derived via immunoSEQ multiplex PCR, lists solely in-frame clones and lacks some. The data show some 49,000 clones, with around 90% seen just once and 4% to 6% held by the top ten. Source material: peripheral blood mononuclear cells (PBMCs). The receptors derive from a human donor with classical Hodgkin lymphoma.

The genes are TRBV27 and TRBJ2-1, with D unclear. Germline lookup yields CDR1 MNHEY and CDR2 SMNVEV (reference sequence). The CDR3 loop spans 15 amino acids. Trimming stripped 3 bases from V and 0 bases from J, with 9 bases between. CDR3 DNA sequence: TGTGCCAGCAGTTTCCCCGGTAGCTCCTACAATGAGCAGTTCTTC. This gives the protein CASSFPGSSYNEQFF.

The V gene is TRBV6-6, the J gene TRBJ1-4; D remains unclear. Trimming shortened V by 9 bases and J by 8 bases, and 16 bases separated the two germline ends. The length of the CDR3 is 13 residues. CDR1 and CDR2 (germline): MNHNY, SVGAGI (reference sequence). The CDR3 region has the DNA TGTGCCAGTCGTCGGGGAATTCAGGAAAAACTGTTTTTT. Translation: CASRRGIQEKLFF.

The chain uses TRBV27 and TRBJ2-7; D remains unclear. The germline V gene has CDR1 MNHEY and CDR2 SMNVEV (reference sequence). The CDR3 is 13 residues long. V shed 8 bases and J shed 0 bases, with 11 bases lying between them. CDR3 region: CASSQTPSYEQYF. CDR3 coding DNA: TGTGCCAGCTCCCAAACTCCCTCCTACGAGCAGTACTTC.

V usage is TRBV28 and J usage is TRBJ2-3; no reliable D call. V gave up 5 bases and J gave up 0 bases, with 9 bases separating them. The CDR3 runs to 14 residues. In germline, CDR1 is MDHEN, CDR2 SYDVKM. The CDR3 coding sequence is TGTGCCAGCAGTCCACCGGACAGCACAGATACGCAGTATTTT. This translates into CASSPPDSTDTQYF.

The chain links TRBV28 to TRBJ2-7, with TRBD1 as a possible D gene (6 bases). V dropped 5 bases and J dropped 0 bases, with 11 bases sitting between them. The CDR3 has 14 residues. Germline CDR1 reads MDHEN; CDR2 reads SYDVKM. The CDR3 region is CASSLTGISYEQYF. CDR3 bases: TGTGCCAGCAGTCTTACAGGGATCTCCTACGAGCAGTACTTC.

The chain employs TRBV6-5 and TRBJ1-1; no definite D call. From germline, CDR1 is MNHEY and CDR2 SVGAGI. The CDR3 extends over 15 amino acids. The V gene lost 5 bases and the J gene lost 4 bases, with 17 bases spanning the gap. For the CDR3, the DNA is TGTGCCAGCAGTACGTTAAGAGAGCCGGGCACTGAAGCTTTCTTT. Its translation: CASSTLREPGTEAFF.

This clone has only a few counts. J is TRBJ2-5 and V is TRBV6-1; 16 nucleotides align to TRBD2. Germline lookup yields CDR1 MNHNS and CDR2 SASEGT. V shed 3 bases and J 3 bases; nucleotides not matched to a gene: 1. The CDR3 runs to 16 residues. The CDR3 region is CASSEGLAGGKETQYF. The DNA for the CDR3 is TGTGCCAGCAGTGAGGGACTAGCGGGAGGGAAAGAGACCCAGTACTTC.

The V call is TRBV6-4, the J call TRBJ2-7; 8 nucleotides agree with TRBD2. V shed 2 bases, J shed 3 bases, and the junction held 6 bases outside the gene matches. CDR1 MRHNA and CDR2 SNTAGT come from the germline V gene. The CDR3 spans 15 residues. In nucleotides, the CDR3 is TGTGCCAGCAGTGACATTAGCGGGACTTACTACGAGCAGTACGTC. Its translation: CASSDISGTYYEQYV.

The chain couples TRBV25-1 to TRBJ1-1; 8 bases match TRBD1. The germline V gene encodes CDR1 MGHDK and CDR2 SYGVNS. The CDR3 contains 16 residues. The trim removed 1 base at V and 5 bases at J, leaving 9 bases unmatched. The CDR3 DNA follows: TGTGCCAGCAGTGAATCGGGCACAGGGGGAGCGACTGAAGCTTTCTTT. This sequence encodes CASSESGTGGATEAFF. The full variable domain, with the rest looked up from reference TRBV25-1 and TRBJ1-1, is EADIYQTPRYLVIGTGKKITLECSQTMGHDKMYWYQQDPGMELHLIHYSYGVNSTEKGDLSSESTVSRIRTEHFPLTLESARPSHTSQYLCASSESGTGGATEAFFGQGTRLTVV.

The chain has TRBV25-1 and TRBJ1-2; 9 positions agree with TRBD1. The CDR3 consists of 13 residues. The V gene end was trimmed by 6 bases and the J gene end by 6 bases; junction bases not matched to a gene: 5. CDR1 MGHDK and CDR2 SYGVNS come from the germline V gene. The CDR3 region has the DNA TGTGCCAGCAGGCCGGGGACAGGGAATGGCTACACCTTC. As protein: CASRPGTGNGYTF.

The chain recombines TRBV5-1 with TRBJ2-7, with D unresolved. The CDR3 is 13 residues long. Trimming stripped 4 bases from V and 2 bases from J, with 10 bases between. CDR1 is SGHRS, CDR2 YFSETQ, per germline. The CDR3: CASSPDWTYEQYF. CDR3 nucleotides: TGCGCCAGCAGCCCCGATTGGACCTACGAGCAGTACTTC.

This clone has only a few counts. The CDR3 is CASTPGSSYNEQFF. In DNA, the CDR3 is TGTGCCAGCACCCCGGGGAGTTCCTACAATGAGCAGTTCTTC. The V gene is TRBV28, the J gene TRBJ2-1, with TRBD2 as a possible D gene (5 bases). The ends were cut back, 7 bases at V and 1 base at J, with 11 bases in the middle. CDR1 and CDR2 (germline): MDHEN, SYDVKM. The CDR3 totals 14 residues.

The chain couples TRBV7-3 to TRBJ2-1; a possible D gene is TRBD2 (6 bases). Germline V gives CDR1 SGHTA, CDR2 FQGTGA. This CDR3 contains 16 residues. The ends were cut back, 4 bases at V and 4 bases at J, with 17 bases in the middle. In DNA, the CDR3 is TGTGCCAGCAGCTCTGGGACTCACGTCCTATACAATGAGCAGTTCTTC. As protein: CASSSGTHVLYNEQFF.

CDR3 protein: CASSYSTGDEKLFF. CDR3 nucleotide sequence: TGTGCCAGCAGTTACTCGACAGGGGATGAAAAACTGTTTTTT. The J gene is TRBJ1-4, the V gene TRBV6-5, with 8 bases matching TRBD1. CDR3 size: 14 residues. After removal of 0 bases from V and 6 bases from J, the junction contained 0 bases not matched to a gene. The V gene's germline CDR1 is MNHEY and CDR2 SVGAGI.

As for this clone: This specimen includes other DNA sequences encoding the same CDR3. This sequence joins TRBV2 and TRBJ2-5; D ambiguous. The V end was cut by 4 bases, the J end by 2 bases, with 5 bases between. CDR1 SNHLY and CDR2 FYNNEI come from the germline V gene. The CDR3 spans 12 residues. The CDR3 DNA sequence: TGTGCCAGCAGTGTCTCGCAAGAGACCCAGTACTTC. Its translation is CASSVSQETQYF. Supplemented by reference TRBV2 and TRBJ2-5, the full variable domain reads EPEVTQTPSHQVTQMGQEVILRCVPISNHLYFYWYRQILGQKVEFLVSFYNNEISEKSEIFDDQFSVERPDGSNFTLKIRSTKLEDSAMYFCASSVSQETQYFGPGTRLLVL.

The chain has TRBV11-2 and TRBJ2-7, with TRBD2 as a possible D gene (6 bases). CDR1 and CDR2 from the germline V gene are SGHAT and FQNNGV. The germline V and J ends were trimmed by 1 base and 2 bases, with 12 bases remaining between them. The CDR3 totals 15 residues. CDR3 bases: TGTGCCAGCAGCTTAGGGGCGGGAACTCCCTACGAGCAGTACTTC. Protein product: CASSLGAGTPYEQYF.